This T cell receptor beta chain was recovered during a study of blood T cell repertoires in COVID-19. In the study overall: Sites across the United States, Italy and Spain contributed samples from acute and convalescent COVID-19.

Profiled with immunoSEQ multiplex PCR; TCRdb holds only in-frame clones, not every one. This table has some 240,000 clones, about 86% appearing once. CDR1 is MDHEN, CDR2 SYDVKM, per germline. Trimming at V came to 4 bases and at J to 4 bases, leaving 12 bases not matched to a gene. CDR3 length equals 16 residues. The sample comprised PBMCs or T cells enriched from blood (not recorded which). The J gene is TRBJ1-2, the V gene TRBV28; 7 bases are shared with TRBD1. The TCR originated in a man aged 25 to 45 with acute COVID-19. Written as DNA, the CDR3 is TGTGCCAGCAGTTCCCGCAGCTCAGGGGGTGGCTATGGCTACACCTTC. Encoded protein: CASSSRSSGGGYGYTF.